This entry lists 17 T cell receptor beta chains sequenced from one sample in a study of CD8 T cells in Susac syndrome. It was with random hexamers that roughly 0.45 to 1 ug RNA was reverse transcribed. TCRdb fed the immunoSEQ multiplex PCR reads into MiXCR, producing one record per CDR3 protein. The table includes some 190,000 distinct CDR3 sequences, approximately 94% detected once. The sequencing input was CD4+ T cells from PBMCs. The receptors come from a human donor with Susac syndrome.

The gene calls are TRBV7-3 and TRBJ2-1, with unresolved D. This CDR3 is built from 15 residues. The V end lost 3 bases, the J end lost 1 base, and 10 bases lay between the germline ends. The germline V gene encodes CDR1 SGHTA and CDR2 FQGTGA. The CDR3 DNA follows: TGTGCCAGCAGCTTCGGTCCTGAGTCCTACAATGAGCAGTTCTTC. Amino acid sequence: CASSFGPESYNEQFF. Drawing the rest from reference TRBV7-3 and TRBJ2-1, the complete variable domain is GAGVSQTPSNKVTEKGKYVELRCDPISGHTALYWYRQSLGQGPEFLIYFQGTGAADDSGLPNDRFFAVRPEGSVSTLKIQRTERGDSAVYLCASSFGPESYNEQFFGPGTRLTVL.

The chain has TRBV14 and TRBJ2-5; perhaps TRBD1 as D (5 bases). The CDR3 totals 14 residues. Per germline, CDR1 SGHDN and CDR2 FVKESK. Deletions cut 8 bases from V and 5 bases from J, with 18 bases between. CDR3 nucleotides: TGTGCCAGCCGGCCCCAGGGAAAAGGGGAGACCCAGTACTTC. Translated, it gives CASRPQGKGETQYF.

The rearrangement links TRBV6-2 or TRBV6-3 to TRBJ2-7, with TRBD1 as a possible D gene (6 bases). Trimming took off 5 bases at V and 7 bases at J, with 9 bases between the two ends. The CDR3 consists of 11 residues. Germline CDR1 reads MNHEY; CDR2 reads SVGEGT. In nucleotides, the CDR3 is TGTGCCAGCAGTAGAGACAGGGAGCAGTACTTC. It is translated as CASSRDREQYF.

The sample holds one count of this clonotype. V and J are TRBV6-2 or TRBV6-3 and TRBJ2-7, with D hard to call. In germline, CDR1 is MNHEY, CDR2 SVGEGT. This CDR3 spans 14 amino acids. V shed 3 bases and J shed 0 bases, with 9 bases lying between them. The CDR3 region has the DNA TGTGCCAGCAGTTATCATGAAAACTCCTACGAGCAGTACTTC. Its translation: CASSYHENSYEQYF.

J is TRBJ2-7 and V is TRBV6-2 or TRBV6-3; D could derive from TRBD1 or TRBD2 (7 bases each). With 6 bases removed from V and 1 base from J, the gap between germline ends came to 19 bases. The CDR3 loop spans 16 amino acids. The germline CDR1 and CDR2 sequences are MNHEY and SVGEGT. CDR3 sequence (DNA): TGTGCCAGCAGACTGGGAGGGGGCGGAATTTCCTACGAGCAGTACTTC. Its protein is CASRLGGGGISYEQYF.

The CDR3 bases are TGCAGCGTCCCTAAAGCGGTAGGGGACCTTTCGAACACTGAAGCTTTCTTT. Translated, it gives CSVPKAVGDLSNTEAFF. The chain couples TRBV29-1 to TRBJ1-1; D is possibly TRBD1 (5 bases). CDR3 length equals 17 residues. V gave up 6 bases and J gave up 1 base, with 24 bases separating them. Per the germline V gene, CDR1 is SQVTM and CDR2 is ANQGSEA.

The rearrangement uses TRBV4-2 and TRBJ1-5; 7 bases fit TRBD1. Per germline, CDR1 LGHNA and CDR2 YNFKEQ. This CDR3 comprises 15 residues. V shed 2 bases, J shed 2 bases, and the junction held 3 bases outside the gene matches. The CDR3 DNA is TGTGCCAGCAGCCAATCAGGGGGAGGCAATCAGCCCCAGCATTTT. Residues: CASSQSGGGNQPQHF.

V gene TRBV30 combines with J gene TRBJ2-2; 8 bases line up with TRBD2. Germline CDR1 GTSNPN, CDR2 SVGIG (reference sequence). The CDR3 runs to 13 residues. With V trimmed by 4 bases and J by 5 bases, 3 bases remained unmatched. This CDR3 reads CAWTGGPTGELFF. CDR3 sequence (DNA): TGTGCCTGGACGGGGGGGCCGACCGGGGAGCTGTTTTTT.

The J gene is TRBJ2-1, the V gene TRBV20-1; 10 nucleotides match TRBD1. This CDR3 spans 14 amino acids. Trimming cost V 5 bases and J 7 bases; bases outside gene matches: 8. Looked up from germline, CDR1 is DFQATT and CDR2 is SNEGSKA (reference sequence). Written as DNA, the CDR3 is TGCAGTGCTTTCGGACAGGGGGTTGTGAATGAGCAGTTCTTC. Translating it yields CSAFGQGVVNEQFF.

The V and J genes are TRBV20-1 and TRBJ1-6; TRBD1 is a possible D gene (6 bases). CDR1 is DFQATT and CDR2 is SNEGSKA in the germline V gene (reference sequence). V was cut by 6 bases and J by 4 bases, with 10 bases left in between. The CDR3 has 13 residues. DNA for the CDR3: TGCAGTGCCCACGACAGGTATAATTCACCCCTCCACTTT. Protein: CSAHDRYNSPLHF.

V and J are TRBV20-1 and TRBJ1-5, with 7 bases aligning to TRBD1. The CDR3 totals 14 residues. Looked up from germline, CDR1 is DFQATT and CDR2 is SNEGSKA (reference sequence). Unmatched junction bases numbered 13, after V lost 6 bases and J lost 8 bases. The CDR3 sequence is CSARKTGPFKPQHF. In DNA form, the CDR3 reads TGCAGTGCGCGGAAGACAGGGCCATTTAAGCCCCAGCATTTT.

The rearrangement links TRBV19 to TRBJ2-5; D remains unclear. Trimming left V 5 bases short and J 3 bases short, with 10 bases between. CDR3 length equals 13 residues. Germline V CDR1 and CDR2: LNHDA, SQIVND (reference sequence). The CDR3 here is CASSGDWEETQYF. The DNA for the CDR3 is TGTGCCAGTAGTGGCGATTGGGAAGAGACCCAGTACTTC.

As DNA, the CDR3 is TGTGCCAGCAGCGTAGAGCCGTCCTATAATTCACCCCTCCACTTT. This gives the protein CASSVEPSYNSPLHF. The V gene is TRBV9, the J gene TRBJ1-6; D remains unclear. The CDR3 has 15 amino acids. Germline V lookup: CDR1 SGDLS, CDR2 YYNGEE. The V end lost 0 bases, the J end lost 1 base, and 5 bases lay between the germline ends.

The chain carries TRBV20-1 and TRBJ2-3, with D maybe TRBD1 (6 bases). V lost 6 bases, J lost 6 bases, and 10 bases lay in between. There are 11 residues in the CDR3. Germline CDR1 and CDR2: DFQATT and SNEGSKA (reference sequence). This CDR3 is CSAKRGDTQYF. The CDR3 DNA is TGCAGTGCAAAGAGGGGGGATACGCAGTATTTT.

As DNA, the CDR3 is TGTGCCAGCAGCCCAGGTCCAGGCGAGGGGACCGGGGAGCTGTTTTTT. Translating it yields CASSPGPGEGTGELFF. V and J are TRBV5-4 and TRBJ2-2; D is perhaps TRBD1 or TRBD2 (5 bases each). Per the germline V gene, CDR1 is SGHNT and CDR2 is YYREEE (reference sequence). The CDR3 is 16 amino acids. Trimming took off 4 bases at V and 5 bases at J, with 18 bases between the two ends.

CDR3 region: CSAGGGDTQYF. DNA of the CDR3: TGCAGTGCCGGAGGGGGGGATACGCAGTATTTT. This chain connects TRBV20-1 to TRBJ2-3; D is tentatively TRBD1 or TRBD2 (6 bases each). The germline gives CDR1 DFQATT, CDR2 SNEGSKA (reference sequence). V was shortened by 6 bases and J by 6 bases, with 10 bases between the two germline ends. This CDR3 comprises 11 residues.

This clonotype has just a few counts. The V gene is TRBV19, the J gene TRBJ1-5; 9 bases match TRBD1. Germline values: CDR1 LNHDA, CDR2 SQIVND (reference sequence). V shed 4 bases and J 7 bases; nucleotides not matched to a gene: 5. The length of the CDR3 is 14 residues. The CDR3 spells CASSNRQGGQPQHF. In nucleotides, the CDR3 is TGTGCCAGTAGTAACCGACAGGGGGGACAGCCCCAGCATTTT.